This T cell receptor beta chain was recorded in a study of cytomegalovirus exposure and HLA in healthy donors. V shed 5 bases and J 1 base; nucleotides not matched to a gene: 4. Per germline, CDR1 MGHRA and CDR2 YSYEKL. This CDR3 has 15 amino acids. With 60 Vbeta and 13 Jbeta primers, the PCR was carried out. Repertoires were generated with immunoSEQ multiplex PCR, while TCRdb's copy carries only in-frame clones and drops some. The data contain about 150,000 clones, approximately 80% of them singletons. Sequenced material: PBMCs. V usage is TRBV4-1 and J usage is TRBJ2-3; 9 nucleotides agree with TRBD2. This clonotype originated in a woman aged 45-60 years in good health and CMV-seropositive. DNA for the CDR3: TGCGCCAGCAGCTCCCGGACTAGCGGCACAGATACGCAGTATTTT. It is translated as CASSSRTSGTDTQYF.